This T cell receptor beta chain comes out of a study of T cell repertoires in breast cancer. Germline CDR1 is MDHEN and CDR2 is SYDVKM. The CDR3 totals 14 residues. Trimming took 2 bases from V and 10 from J, leaving 12 bases between them. A second nested PCR with blocking oligonucleotides suppressed unpaired genes. TCRdb passed the emulsion pairing reads through MiXCR, listing each CDR3 protein once. This table has approximately 40,000 distinct CDR3 sequences, over 40% appearing once. This clonotype was detected only a few times. The expanded emulsion RT-PCR method captured paired alpha and beta chains from CD8+ T cells.

The V call is TRBV28, the J call TRBJ1-6; D remains unclear. The source of this sequence is a pool of human donors with breast cancer or a healthy control (not recorded which). Sequenced material: CD8+ T cells. CDR3 sequence (DNA): TGTGCCAGCAGTTTAGCTGTTGGCGGATCACCCCTCCACTTT. The encoded protein is CASSLAVGGSPLHF.